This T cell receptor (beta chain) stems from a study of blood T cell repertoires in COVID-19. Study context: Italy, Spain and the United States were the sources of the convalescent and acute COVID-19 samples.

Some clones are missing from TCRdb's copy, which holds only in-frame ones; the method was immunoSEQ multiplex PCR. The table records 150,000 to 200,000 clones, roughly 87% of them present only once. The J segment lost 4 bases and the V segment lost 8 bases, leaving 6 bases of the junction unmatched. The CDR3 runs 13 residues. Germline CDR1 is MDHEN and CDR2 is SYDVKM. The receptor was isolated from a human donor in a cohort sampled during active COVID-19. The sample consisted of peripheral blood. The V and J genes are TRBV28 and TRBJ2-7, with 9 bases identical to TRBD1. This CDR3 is CASAGTGIYEQYF. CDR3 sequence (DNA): TGTGCCAGCGCCGGGACAGGGATATACGAGCAGTACTTC.